This entry features one T cell receptor beta chain sequence. Libraries were prepared by immunoSEQ multiplex PCR; TCRdb keeps only in-frame clonotypes and omits some of them. The sample consists of 75,000 to 80,000 clones, roughly 90% of them appearing once. These data originate in a study of blood T cell repertoires in COVID-19. CDR3 length equals 14 residues. Trimming cost V 2 bases and J 5 bases, with 12 bases left between them. Germline CDR1 reads MNHEY; CDR2 reads SMNVEV (reference sequence). The chain employs TRBV27 and TRBJ2-5, with TRBD1 as a possible D gene (5 bases). The clonotype comes from a human donor in a cohort sampled during active COVID-19. What was sequenced was peripheral blood. Here the CDR3 DNA reads TGTGCCAGCAGTTTAGTAGGGGCTCTTGAGACCCAGTACTTC. Protein: CASSLVGALETQYF.